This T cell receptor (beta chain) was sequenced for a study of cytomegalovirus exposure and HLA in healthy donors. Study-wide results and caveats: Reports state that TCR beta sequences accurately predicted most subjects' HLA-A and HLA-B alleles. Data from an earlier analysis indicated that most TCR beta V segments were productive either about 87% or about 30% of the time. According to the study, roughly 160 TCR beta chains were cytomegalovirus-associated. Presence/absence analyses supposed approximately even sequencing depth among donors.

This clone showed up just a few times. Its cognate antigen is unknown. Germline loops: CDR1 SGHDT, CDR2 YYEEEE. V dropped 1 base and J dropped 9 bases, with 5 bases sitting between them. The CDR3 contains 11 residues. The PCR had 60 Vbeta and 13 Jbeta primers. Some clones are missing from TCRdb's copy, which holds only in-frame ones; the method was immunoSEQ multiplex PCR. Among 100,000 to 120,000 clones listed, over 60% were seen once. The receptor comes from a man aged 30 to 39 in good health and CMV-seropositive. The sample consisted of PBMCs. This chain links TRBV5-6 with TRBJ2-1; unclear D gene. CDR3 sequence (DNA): TGTGCCAGCAGCTTGTACTCTGAGCAGTTCTTC. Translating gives CASSLYSEQFF.